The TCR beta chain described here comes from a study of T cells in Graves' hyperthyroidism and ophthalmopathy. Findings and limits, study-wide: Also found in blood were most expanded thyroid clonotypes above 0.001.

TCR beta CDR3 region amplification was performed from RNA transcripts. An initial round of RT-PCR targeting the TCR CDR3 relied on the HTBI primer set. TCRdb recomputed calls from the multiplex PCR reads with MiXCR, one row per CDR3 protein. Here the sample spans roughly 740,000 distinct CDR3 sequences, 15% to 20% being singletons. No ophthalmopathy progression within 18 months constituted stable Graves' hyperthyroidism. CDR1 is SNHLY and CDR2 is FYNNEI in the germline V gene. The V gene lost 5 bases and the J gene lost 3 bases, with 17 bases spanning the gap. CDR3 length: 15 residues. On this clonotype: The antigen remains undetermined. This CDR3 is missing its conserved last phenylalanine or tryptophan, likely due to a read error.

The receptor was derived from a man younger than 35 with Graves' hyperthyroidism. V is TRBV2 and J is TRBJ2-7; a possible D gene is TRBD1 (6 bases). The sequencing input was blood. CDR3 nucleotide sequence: TGTGCCAGCAGTCGTGGGCTAGGGGGAAACTACGAGCAGTACTCC. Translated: CASSRGLGGNYEQYS.